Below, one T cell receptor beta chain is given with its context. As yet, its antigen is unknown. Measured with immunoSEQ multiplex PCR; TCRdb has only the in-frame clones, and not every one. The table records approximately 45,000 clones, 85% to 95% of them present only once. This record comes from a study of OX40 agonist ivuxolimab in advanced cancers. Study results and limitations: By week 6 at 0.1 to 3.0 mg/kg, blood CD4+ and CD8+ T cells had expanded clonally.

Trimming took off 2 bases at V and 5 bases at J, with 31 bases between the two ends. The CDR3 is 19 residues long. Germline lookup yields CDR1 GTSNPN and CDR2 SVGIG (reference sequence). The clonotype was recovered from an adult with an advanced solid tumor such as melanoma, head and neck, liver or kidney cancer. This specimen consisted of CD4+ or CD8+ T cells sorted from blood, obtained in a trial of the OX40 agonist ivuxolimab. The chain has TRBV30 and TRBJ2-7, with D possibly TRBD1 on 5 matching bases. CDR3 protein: CAWSLTRQRVSPIRDEQYF. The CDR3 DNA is TGTGCCTGGAGTCTTACACGTCAGCGAGTTTCCCCCATCAGGGACGAGCAGTACTTC.